Described below is a single T cell receptor (beta chain) sequence and its context. As processed by the authors: Amplification of reference gene primers was used by the study to estimate nucleated cell counts. Using immunoSEQ multiplex PCR, the repertoire was profiled, and TCRdb retains in-frame clones only, with some absent. That table is the source of V, J and clone size, and D and trimming were worked out from the DNA. The sample includes hundreds of thousands of clones, around 90% of them seen just once. The data stem from a study of blood T cell repertoires in COVID-19. Study-wide context: Both acute and convalescent COVID-19 samples were obtained from the United States, Italy and Spain.

The germline CDR1 and CDR2 sequences are MDHEN and SYDVKM. V dropped 5 bases and J dropped 0; count of bases not matched to a gene: 8. This CDR3 region has 16 residues. Seattle researchers signed up patients amid active infection and tracked them longitudinally. The chain combines TRBV28 with TRBJ1-2, with 8 positions matching TRBD1. Sequencing used peripheral blood. The clonotype originates from a woman aged 40 to 49 with COVID-19, enrolled during active disease. The CDR3 loop is CASSRDRGRTNYGYTF. CDR3 coding DNA: TGTGCCAGCAGTCGTGACAGGGGTCGGACTAACTATGGCTACACCTTC.